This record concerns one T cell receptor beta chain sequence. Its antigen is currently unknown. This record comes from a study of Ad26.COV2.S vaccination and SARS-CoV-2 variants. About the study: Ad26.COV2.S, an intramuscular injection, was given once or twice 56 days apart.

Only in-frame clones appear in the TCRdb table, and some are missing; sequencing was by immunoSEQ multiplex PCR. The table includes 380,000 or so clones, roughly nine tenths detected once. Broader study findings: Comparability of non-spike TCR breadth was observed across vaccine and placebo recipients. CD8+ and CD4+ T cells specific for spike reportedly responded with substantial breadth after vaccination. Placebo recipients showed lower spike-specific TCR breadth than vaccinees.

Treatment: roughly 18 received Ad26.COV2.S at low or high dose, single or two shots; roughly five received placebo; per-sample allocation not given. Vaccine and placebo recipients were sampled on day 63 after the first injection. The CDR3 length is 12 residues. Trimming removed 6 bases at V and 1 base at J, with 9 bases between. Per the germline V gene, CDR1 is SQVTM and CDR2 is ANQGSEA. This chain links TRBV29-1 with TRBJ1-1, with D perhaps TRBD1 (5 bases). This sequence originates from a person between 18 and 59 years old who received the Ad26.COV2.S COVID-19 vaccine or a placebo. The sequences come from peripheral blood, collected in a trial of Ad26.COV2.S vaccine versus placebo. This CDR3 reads CSVKTGNTEAFF. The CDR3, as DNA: TGCAGCGTCAAAACAGGGAACACTGAAGCTTTCTTT.